Below, one T cell receptor beta chain is given with its context. This record belongs to a study of blood T cell repertoires in COVID-19. Measured with immunoSEQ multiplex PCR; TCRdb has only the in-frame clones, and not every one. Here the sample spans under 250,000 clones, 80% to 85% being singletons. The germline V gene encodes CDR1 LNHDA and CDR2 SQIVND (reference sequence). The CDR3 sequence is 19 residues long. V was shortened by 3 bases and J by 1 base, with 22 bases between the two germline ends. The rearrangement joins TRBV19 to TRBJ2-4; perhaps TRBD2 as D (6 bases). Sequencing was carried out using peripheral blood. The receptor comes from a young woman who had recovered from COVID-19. CDR3 in amino acids: CASSIPPRDSRFAKNIQYF. The CDR3 coding sequence is TGTGCCAGTAGTATCCCCCCTAGGGACTCCAGATTCGCCAAAAACATTCAGTACTTC. Full variable domain (rest looked up from reference TRBV19 and TRBJ2-4): DGGITQSPKYLFRKEGQNVTLSCEQNLNHDAMYWYRQDPGQGLRLIYYSQIVNDFQKGDIAEGYSVSREKKESFPLTVTSAQKNPTAFYLCASSIPPRDSRFAKNIQYFGAGTRLSVL.